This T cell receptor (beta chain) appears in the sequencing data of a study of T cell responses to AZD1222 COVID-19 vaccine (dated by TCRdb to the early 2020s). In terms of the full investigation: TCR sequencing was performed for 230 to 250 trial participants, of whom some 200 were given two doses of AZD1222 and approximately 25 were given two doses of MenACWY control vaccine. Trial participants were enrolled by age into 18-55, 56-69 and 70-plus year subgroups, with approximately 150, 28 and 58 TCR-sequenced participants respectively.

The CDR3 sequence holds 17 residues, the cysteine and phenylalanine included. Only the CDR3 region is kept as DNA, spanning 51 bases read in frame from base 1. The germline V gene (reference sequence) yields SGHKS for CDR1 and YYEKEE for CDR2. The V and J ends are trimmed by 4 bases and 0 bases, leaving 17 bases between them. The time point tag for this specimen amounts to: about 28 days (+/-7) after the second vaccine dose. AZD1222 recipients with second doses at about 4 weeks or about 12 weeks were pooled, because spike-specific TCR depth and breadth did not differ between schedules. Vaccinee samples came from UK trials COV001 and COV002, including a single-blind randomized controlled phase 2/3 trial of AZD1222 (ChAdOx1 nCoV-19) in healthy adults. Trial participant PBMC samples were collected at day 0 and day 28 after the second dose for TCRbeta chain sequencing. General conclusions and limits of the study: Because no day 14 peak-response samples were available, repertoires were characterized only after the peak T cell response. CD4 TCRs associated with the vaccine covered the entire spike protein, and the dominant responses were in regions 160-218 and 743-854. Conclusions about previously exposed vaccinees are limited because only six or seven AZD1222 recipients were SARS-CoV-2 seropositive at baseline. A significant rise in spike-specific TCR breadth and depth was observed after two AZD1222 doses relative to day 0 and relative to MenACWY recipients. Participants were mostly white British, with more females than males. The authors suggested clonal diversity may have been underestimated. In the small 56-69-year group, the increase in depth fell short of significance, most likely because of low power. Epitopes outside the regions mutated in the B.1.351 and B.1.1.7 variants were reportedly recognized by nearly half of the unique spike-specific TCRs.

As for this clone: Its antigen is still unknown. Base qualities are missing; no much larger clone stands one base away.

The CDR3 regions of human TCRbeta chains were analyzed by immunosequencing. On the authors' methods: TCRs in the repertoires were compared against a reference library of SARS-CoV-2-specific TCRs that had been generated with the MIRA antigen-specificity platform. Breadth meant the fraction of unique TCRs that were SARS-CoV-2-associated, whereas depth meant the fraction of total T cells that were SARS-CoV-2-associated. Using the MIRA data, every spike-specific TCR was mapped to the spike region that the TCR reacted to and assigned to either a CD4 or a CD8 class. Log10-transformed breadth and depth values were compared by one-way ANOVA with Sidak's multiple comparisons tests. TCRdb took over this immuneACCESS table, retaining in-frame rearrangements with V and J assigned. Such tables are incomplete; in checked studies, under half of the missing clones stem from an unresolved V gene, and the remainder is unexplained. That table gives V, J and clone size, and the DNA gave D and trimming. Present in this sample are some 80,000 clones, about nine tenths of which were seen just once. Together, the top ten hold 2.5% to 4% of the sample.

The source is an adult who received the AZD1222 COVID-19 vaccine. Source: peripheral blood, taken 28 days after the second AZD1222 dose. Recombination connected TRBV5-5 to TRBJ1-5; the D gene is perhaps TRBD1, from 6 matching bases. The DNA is TGTGCCAGCAGCCCGGGGGGGCAGACGTTTAGCAATCAGCCCCAGCATTTT. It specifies CASSPGGQTFSNQPQHF.